These 29 T cell receptor beta chains share one sample of origin, sequenced in a study of control samples from healthy donors and cancer patients. The repertoire was sequenced with immunoSEQ multiplex PCR; TCRdb's copy has only in-frame clones and lacks some. The sample contains approximately 140,000 clones, 90% to 95% of which appear only once. Sequencing input: blood. Receptors originate from a man between 18 and 35 years old in good health.

CDR3 nucleotide sequence: TGTGCCAGCAGCTTAACCGGGGCCGGGGATTCACCCCTCCACTTT. This sequence encodes CASSLTGAGDSPLHF. The V and J genes are TRBV7-3 and TRBJ1-6; D might be TRBD1 (5 bases). Germline V gene sequence: CDR1 SGHTA, CDR2 FQGTGA. The CDR3 runs 15 residues. V lost 0 bases and J 8 bases, leaving 11 bases between the germline ends.

The rearrangement uses TRBV24-1 and TRBJ1-5; D remains ambiguous. The CDR3 contains 12 residues. Germline V lookup: CDR1 KGHDR, CDR2 SFDVKD. Trimming removed 9 bases at V and 2 bases at J, with 7 bases between. The CDR3 DNA sequence: TGTGCCACCGGGGTCGGCAATCAGCCCCAGCATTTT. It yields the protein CATGVGNQPQHF.

The genes are TRBV5-4 and TRBJ2-2; D perhaps matches TRBD1 (5 bases). Between the trimmed V and J ends, which lost 10 bases and 0 bases, there was a span of 16 bases. The CDR3 is 15 amino acids. The V gene's germline CDR1 is SGHNT and CDR2 YYREEE (reference sequence). The DNA for the CDR3 is TGTGCCTGCCAGGACACTAACGCGAACACCGGGGAGCTGTTTTTT. Translated, it gives CACQDTNANTGELFF. The entire variable domain, with the rest obtained from reference TRBV5-4 and TRBJ2-2, is as follows: ETGVTQSPTHLIKTRGQQVTLRCSSQSGHNTVSWYQQALGQGPQFIFQYYREEENGRGNFPPRFSGLQFPNYSSELNVNALELDDSALYLCACQDTNANTGELFFGEGSRLTVL.

The V and J genes are TRBV29-1 and TRBJ1-2, with D possibly being TRBD1 (5 bases). CDR1 and CDR2 (germline): SQVTM, ANQGSEA. V lost 1 base to trimming and J lost 1 base, with 10 bases between them. The CDR3 covers 14 residues. The CDR3, as DNA: TGCAGCGTTGAAGGCAGACAGTATAACTATGGCTACACCTTC. It is translated as CSVEGRQYNYGYTF. Using reference TRBV29-1 and TRBJ1-2 for the parts outside the CDR3, the full variable domain is SAVISQKPSRDICQRGTSLTIQCQVDSQVTMMFWYRQQPGQSLTLIATANQGSEATYESGFVIDKFPISRPNLTFSTLTVSNMSPEDSSIYLCSVEGRQYNYGYTFGSGTRLTVV.

This CDR3 is CASTIPQGNTGELFF. The CDR3 DNA reads as TGTGCCAGCACCATCCCCCAGGGGAACACCGGGGAGCTGTTTTTT. The chain has TRBV28 and TRBJ2-2; tentative D call: TRBD1 (5 bases). There are 15 residues in the CDR3. V was shortened by 7 bases and J by 1 base, with 13 bases between the two germline ends. The germline V gene has CDR1 MDHEN and CDR2 SYDVKM.

This clone was picked up one time. The chain joins TRBV7-8 to TRBJ1-1; D remains unclear. The CDR3 is 13 amino acids. Germline CDR1 reads SGHVS; CDR2 reads FQNEAQ. The germline V and J ends were trimmed by 5 bases and 0 bases, with 7 bases remaining between them. In nucleotides, the CDR3 is TGTGCCAGCAGCCCGGGTATGAACACTGAAGCTTTCTTT. Protein sequence: CASSPGMNTEAFF.

The chain couples TRBV3-1 (or the pseudogene TRBV3-2) to TRBJ1-5; D unclear. CDR1 and CDR2 (germline): LGHDT, YNNKEL (reference sequence). V lost 0 bases and J 11 bases, leaving 14 bases between the germline ends. The CDR3 runs to 14 residues. CDR3 sequence (DNA): TGTGCCAGCAGCCAAGAGGGTTTTTACGGGTCCCAGCATTTT. This translates into CASSQEGFYGSQHF.

The V call is TRBV19, the J call TRBJ1-1; TRBD1 matches 9 bases. With V trimmed by 5 bases and J by 5 bases, 9 bases remained unmatched. The CDR3 loop spans 15 amino acids. From germline, CDR1 is LNHDA and CDR2 SQIVND (reference sequence). CDR3 in DNA: TGTGCCAGTAGTCCAGGGGACAGGGTAATGACTGAAGCTTTCTTT. Translating gives CASSPGDRVMTEAFF.

This clone is labeled as large. The sample has other DNA sequences that encode this CDR3 too. CDR3 in amino acids: CASSPSRAYEQYF. CDR3 nucleotides: TGTGCCAGCAGCCCTTCCAGGGCCTACGAGCAGTACTTC. V is TRBV7-2 and J is TRBJ2-7; possible D gene TRBD1, 5 bases. With 5 bases removed from V and 2 bases from J, the gap between germline ends came to 10 bases. The CDR3 loop spans 13 amino acids. CDR1 and CDR2 (germline): SGHTA, FQGNSA.

The chain couples TRBV18 to TRBJ2-1; tentatively, D is TRBD1 or TRBD2 (6 bases each). Looked up from germline, CDR1 is KGHSH and CDR2 is LQKENI. The V end lost 5 bases, the J end lost 2 bases, and 16 bases lay between the germline ends. This CDR3 spans 16 amino acids. This CDR3 reads CASSTGAREPYNEQFF. CDR3 sequence (DNA): TGTGCCAGCTCAACGGGGGCCAGGGAACCCTACAATGAGCAGTTCTTC.

The V and J genes are TRBV4-3 and TRBJ1-1; D is ambiguous. CDR1 and CDR2 (germline): LGHNA, YSLEER. CDR3 length equals 16 residues. Trimming took 3 bases from V and 1 from J, leaving 15 bases between them. The CDR3 DNA sequence: TGCGCCAGCAGCCAGTCGATCGGCAGCCAGAACACTGAAGCTTTCTTT. Translating gives CASSQSIGSQNTEAFF.

The chain carries TRBV7-6 and TRBJ2-7; perhaps TRBD1 as D (6 bases). Germline CDR1 SGHVS, CDR2 FNYEAQ. V was cut by 5 bases and J by 3 bases, with 17 bases left in between. The CDR3 loop spans 15 amino acids. The CDR3 bases are TGTGCCAGCAGCCCAAATCTGGACAGCAACTACGAGCAGTACTTC. This gives the protein CASSPNLDSNYEQYF.

A remark on this clone: An end of the junction does not agree with germline; a read error may underlie this. V and J are TRBV2 and TRBJ2-1; D uncertain. This CDR3 has 12 amino acids. CDR1 and CDR2 (germline): SNHLY, FYNNEI. CDR3 sequence reads: CASTLIRGKHFF. In DNA form, the CDR3 reads TGTGCCAGCACCTTGATCCGAGGAAAGCATTTCTTC.

The rearrangement uses TRBV9 and TRBJ1-6; possibly TRBD1 for D (5 bases). This CDR3 contains 14 residues. V was cut by 4 bases and J by 10 bases, with 15 bases left in between. CDR1 is SGDLS, CDR2 YYNGEE, per germline. CDR3 residues: CASSSAGRDSPLHF. CDR3 sequence (DNA): TGTGCCAGCAGCTCGGCAGGTAGGGACTCACCCCTCCACTTT.

The V gene is TRBV14, the J gene TRBJ2-7, with D unclear. The CDR3 totals 15 residues. Per the germline V gene, CDR1 is SGHDN and CDR2 is FVKESK. V lost 1 base, J lost 3 bases, and 13 bases lay in between. In DNA form, the CDR3 reads TGTGCCAGCAGCCAAGGACGCGACGCATACTACGAGCAGTACTTC. Its translation: CASSQGRDAYYEQYF.

The chain has TRBV6-6 and TRBJ2-7, with D unresolved. The CDR3 loop spans 15 amino acids. Germline CDR1 reads MNHNY; CDR2 reads SVGAGI (reference sequence). V was shortened by 2 bases and J by 0 bases, with 11 bases between the two germline ends. CDR3 protein: CASSYIAGFSYEQYF. CDR3 in DNA: TGTGCCAGCAGTTACATTGCCGGGTTCTCCTACGAGCAGTACTTC.

V is TRBV19 and J is TRBJ2-1; 8 bases agree with TRBD2. The junction had 5 bases not matched to a gene; V was cut back by 3 bases and J by 10 bases. The germline CDR1 and CDR2 sequences are LNHDA and SQIVND (reference sequence). The CDR3 consists of 13 residues. The CDR3 nucleotides are TGTGCCAGTAGTATTGCGGGAGGCATCGAGCAGTTCTTC. It specifies CASSIAGGIEQFF.

The chain couples TRBV6-5 to TRBJ2-2; weak D call: TRBD2 (5 bases). The CDR3 has 12 amino acids. The V end lost 8 bases, the J end lost 2 bases, and 6 bases lay between the germline ends. Looked up from germline, CDR1 is MNHEY and CDR2 is SVGAGI. The CDR3 DNA reads as TGTGCCAGCCGGGGAAACACCGGGGAGCTGTTTTTT. Protein: CASRGNTGELFF.

This clone has just a few counts. The chain combines TRBV24-1 with TRBJ2-2, with TRBD2 matching over 7 bases. Germline CDR1 is KGHDR and CDR2 is SFDVKD. After removal of 9 bases from V and 5 bases from J, the junction contained 5 bases not matched to a gene. This CDR3 is 13 amino acids long. The CDR3 DNA reads as TGTGCCACCGGGGGGGATTCTACCGGGGAGCTGTTTTTT. It is translated as CATGGDSTGELFF.

The chain is built from TRBV27 and TRBJ1-1, with D uncertain. The CDR3 is 14 amino acids. Germline V CDR1 and CDR2: MNHEY, SMNVEV (reference sequence). V lost 1 base and J 0 bases, leaving 6 bases between the germline ends. The CDR3 reads CASSLWQLNTEAFF. The CDR3, as DNA: TGTGCCAGCAGTTTATGGCAGCTGAACACTGAAGCTTTCTTT.

The gene calls are TRBV3-1 (or the pseudogene TRBV3-2) and TRBJ2-1; 12 bases are a match to TRBD2. CDR3 length: 15 amino acids. The V segment lost 6 bases and the J segment 7 bases; nucleotides outside the gene matches: 7. Germline V lookup: CDR1 LGHDT, CDR2 YNNKEL (reference sequence). CDR3 nucleotide sequence: TGTGCCAGCAGACCCGGACTAGCGGGGAAGAATGAGCAGTTCTTC. It translates to CASRPGLAGKNEQFF.

The J gene is TRBJ1-1, the V gene TRBV18; D unclear. Trimming took off 6 bases at V and 0 bases at J, with 14 bases between the two ends. The germline V gene has CDR1 KGHSH and CDR2 LQKENI. CDR3 length: 15 amino acids. CDR3 in amino acids: CASSYGGEMNTEAFF. CDR3 sequence (DNA): TGTGCCAGCTCCTACGGAGGAGAAATGAACACTGAAGCTTTCTTT.

The CDR3 bases are TGTGCCAGCAGCGTCCAGGGGGGTCAGCCCCAGCATTTT. Protein: CASSVQGGQPQHF. V and J are TRBV7-2 and TRBJ1-5; 7 bases map to TRBD1. Trimming removed 5 bases from V and 6 bases from J; junction bases left unmatched: 4. CDR1 SGHTA and CDR2 FQGNSA come from the germline V gene. This CDR3 is built from 13 residues.

The chain has TRBV27 and TRBJ1-2, with D possibly being TRBD1 (5 bases). Trimming left V 7 bases short and J 6 bases short, with 21 bases between. CDR1 and CDR2 (germline): MNHEY, SMNVEV (reference sequence). This CDR3 is built from 15 residues. The CDR3 nucleotides read TGTGCCAGCACCACCAAAGCTGGGGGGATGAATGGCTACACCTTC. It is translated as CASTTKAGGMNGYTF.

CDR3 protein: CASSWERETQYF. The CDR3 region has the DNA TGTGCCAGCAGTTGGGAGAGGGAGACCCAGTACTTC. The chain joins TRBV6-2 or TRBV6-3 to TRBJ2-5, with TRBD2 as a possible D gene (5 bases). Trimming left V 4 bases short and J 5 bases short, with 8 bases between. From germline, CDR1 is MNHEY and CDR2 SVGEGT. The CDR3 has 12 amino acids.

This chain joins TRBV6-5 and TRBJ2-1, with D possibly being TRBD2 (5 bases). The CDR3 loop spans 14 amino acids. Germline CDR1 MNHEY, CDR2 SVGAGI. Trimming stripped 2 bases from V and 8 bases from J, with 13 bases between. CDR3 coding DNA: TGTGCCAGCAGTTACGAGCGGTTACGGTATGAGCAGTTCTTC. Protein sequence: CASSYERLRYEQFF.

The chain has TRBV30 and TRBJ2-1; weak D call: TRBD2 (5 bases). CDR1 is GTSNPN, CDR2 SVGIG, per germline (reference sequence). The CDR3 spans 13 residues. Trimming removed 8 bases from V and 0 bases from J, with 11 bases in between. The CDR3 DNA sequence: TGTGCCCTATCCGGGAACTCCTACAATGAGCAGTTCTTC. It codes for CALSGNSYNEQFF.

The chain employs TRBV6-5 and TRBJ2-2, with unresolved D. Trimming shortened V by 7 bases and J by 5 bases, and 14 bases separated the two germline ends. CDR3 length equals 14 residues. Germline V gene data show CDR1 as MNHEY and CDR2 as SVGAGI. The chain's CDR3 is CASKPIGRTGELFF. In nucleotides, the CDR3 is TGTGCCAGCAAGCCGATCGGGCGGACCGGGGAGCTGTTTTTT.

V usage is TRBV11-2 and J usage is TRBJ2-5; D is undetermined. The V end was cut by 5 bases, the J end by 0 bases, with 10 bases between. The CDR3 runs to 14 residues. Germline-derived CDR1 and CDR2 are SGHAT and FQNNGV. CDR3 loop: CASSPLTYQETQYF. The CDR3 coding sequence is TGTGCCAGCAGCCCCCTCACGTACCAAGAGACCCAGTACTTC.